These T cell receptor beta chains were read from a single sample in a study of cytomegalovirus exposure and HLA in healthy donors. Libraries were prepared by immunoSEQ multiplex PCR; TCRdb keeps only in-frame clonotypes and omits some of them. The data hold under 200,000 clones, with approximately 78% observed a single time. Sequences were obtained from PBMCs. These receptors were collected from a woman under 30 in good health and CMV-seronegative. The CDR3 runs from the conserved cysteine through the conserved F or W. A D gene is named only where the DNA matches it firmly. Clone size, where shown, is once, few, many, or a class for clones that have expanded.

TRBJ1-5	.	16	.	TRBV6-1	TGTGCCAGCAGTGAATTTGTAGGACATAGCAATCAGCCCCAGCATTTT	CASSEFVGHSNQPQHF
TRBJ2-5	.	14	TRBD2	TRBV7-2	TGTGCCAGCAGCCCTTCGGGGGGTCAAGAGACCCAGTACTTC	CASSPSGGQETQYF
TRBJ2-4	.	15	TRBD1	TRBV28	TGTGCCAGCAACCCGCCGGGACAGGTGGGAAACATTCAGTACTTC	CASNPPGQVGNIQYF
TRBJ1-2	.	12	TRBD1	TRBV29-1	TGCAGCGGAAGACAGGGAAACTATGGCTACACCTTC	CSGRQGNYGYTF
TRBJ2-7	.	15	.	TRBV7-6	TGTGCCAGCAGCTTATCGACTAGAACGTCCTACGAGCAGTACTTC	CASSLSTRTSYEQYF
TRBJ2-7	.	14	.	TRBV6-5	TGTGCCAGCAGTTACTCAGACAGAACCTACGAGCAGTACTTC	CASSYSDRTYEQYF
TRBJ2-7	.	15	TRBD2	TRBV18	TGTGCCAGCTCATCGACTAGCGGGACCCTTGTGGAGCAGTACTTC	CASSSTSGTLVEQYF
TRBJ2-7	.	13	.	TRBV18	TGTGCCACCCAGGGTTCGGATAGCTACGAGCAGTACTTC	CATQGSDSYEQYF
TRBJ2-7	.	12	.	TRBV30	TGTGCCTGGGCGGGGACCTCCTACGAGCAGTACTTC	CAWAGTSYEQYF
TRBJ1-2	.	15	.	TRBV27	TGTGCCAGCAGTACCCTTGGTGGGTCAGGCAGTGGCTACACCTTC	CASSTLGGSGSGYTF
TRBJ2-1	.	14	.	TRBV2	TGTGCCAGCAGTGAAAACAGCCCCTACAATGAGCAGTTCTTC	CASSENSPYNEQFF
TRBJ2-5	.	15	TRBD2	TRBV27	TGTGCCAGCAGTCAGGGACTAGCGGGAGAGGAGACCCAGTACTTC	CASSQGLAGEETQYF
TRBJ2-3	.	15	.	TRBV5-4	TGTGCCAGCAGCTTGAGCCTAGCCTACACAGATACGCAGTATTTT	CASSLSLAYTDTQYF
TRBJ2-7	.	16	TRBD2	TRBV4-1	TGCGCCAGCAGCCAAGACGGGACTAGCGGGAGCTACGAGCAGTACTTC	CASSQDGTSGSYEQYF
TRBJ1-1	.	14	TRBD1	TRBV4-1	TGCGCCAGCAGCATAGGGACAGTAAACACTGAAGCTTTCTTT	CASSIGTVNTEAFF
TRBJ2-5	.	14	TRBD2	TRBV5-1	TGCGCCAGCAGGTTAGCGGGGGGGCAAGAGACCCAGTACTTC	CASRLAGGQETQYF
TRBJ1-5	.	16	.	TRBV27	TGTGCCAGCAGTCCCATCGGGGGTCGCGGGAATCAGCCCCAGCATTTT	CASSPIGGRGNQPQHF
TRBJ1-5	.	15	TRBD1	TRBV7-8	TGTGCCAGCAGCTCCTCAGGGGGCGCGGCCCAGCCCCAGCATTTT	CASSSSGGAAQPQHF
TRBJ2-5	once	19	TRBD2	TRBV7-9	TGTGCCAGCAGCTTGGGCGGAAGTCCTTCAGCGGGGGGGAAAGAGACCCAGTACTTC	CASSLGGSPSAGGKETQYF
TRBJ1-2	.	15	.	TRBV7-2	TGTGCCAGCAGCTTAGGGGTTTCGGCAGGTGGTGGCTACACCTTC	CASSLGVSAGGGYTF